The sequence of this TCR beta chain was determined in a study of blood T cell repertoires in COVID-19. Per germline, CDR1 GTSNPN and CDR2 SVGIG (reference sequence). The CDR3 spans 17 residues. With 0 bases clipped from V and 5 bases from J, the junction kept 10 bases outside the gene matches. Generated by immunoSEQ multiplex PCR, the TCRdb table keeps only in-frame clones and is missing some. The table includes 160,000 or so clones, about 81% detected once. This clonotype was sampled from a human donor in a cohort sampled during active COVID-19. Sequencing was done on a sample of peripheral blood. V gene TRBV30 combines with J gene TRBJ1-5, with 10 nucleotides matching TRBD1. This chain's CDR3 is CAWSVNPTGGLDQPQHF. CDR3 DNA sequence: TGTGCCTGGAGTGTAAACCCGACAGGGGGCTTAGATCAGCCCCAGCATTTT. Together with reference TRBV30 and TRBJ1-5, the CDR3 gives the full variable domain: SQTIHQWPATLVQPVGSPLSLECTVEGTSNPNLYWYRQAAGRGLQLLFYSVGIGQISSEVPQNLSASRPQDRQFILSSKKLLLSDSGFYLCAWSVNPTGGLDQPQHFGDGTRLSIL.